This T cell receptor (beta chain) was found in a study of T cells in localized non-small cell lung cancer. The ends were cut back, 3 bases at V and 0 bases at J, with 15 bases in the middle. This CDR3 has 16 residues. CDR1 is LNHNV and CDR2 is YYDKDF in the germline V gene (reference sequence). Assay: immunoSEQ multiplex PCR; the TCRdb copy retains only in-frame clones and omits some. The table lists about 74,000 clones, around 85% of them singletons. Study outcomes and limitations: A denser population of T cells in blood accompanied longer overall survival.

With regard to this clone: Its antigen is as yet unknown.

Sequencing was performed on peripheral blood, taken before any cancer treatment. The TCR comes from a female donor older than 55 with stage I lung adenocarcinoma. The genes are TRBV15 and TRBJ2-7; tentatively, D is TRBD2 (5 bases). The CDR3 region has the DNA TGTGCCACCAGCAGGGAGAGACATGGGAGCTCCTACGAGCAGTACTTC. This codes for CATSRERHGSSYEQYF.